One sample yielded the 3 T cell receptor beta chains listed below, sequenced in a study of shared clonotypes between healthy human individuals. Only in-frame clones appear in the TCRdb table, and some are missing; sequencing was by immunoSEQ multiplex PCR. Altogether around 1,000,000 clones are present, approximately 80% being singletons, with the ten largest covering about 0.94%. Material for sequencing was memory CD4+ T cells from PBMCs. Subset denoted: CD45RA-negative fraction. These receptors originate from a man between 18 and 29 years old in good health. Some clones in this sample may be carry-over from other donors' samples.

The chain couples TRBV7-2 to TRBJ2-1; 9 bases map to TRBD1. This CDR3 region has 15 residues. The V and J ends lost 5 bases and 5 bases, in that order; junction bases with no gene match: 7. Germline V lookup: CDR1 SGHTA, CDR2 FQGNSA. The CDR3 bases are TGTGCCAGCAGCCTAAGAGACAGGGGGAACAATGAGCAGTTCTTC. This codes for CASSLRDRGNNEQFF.

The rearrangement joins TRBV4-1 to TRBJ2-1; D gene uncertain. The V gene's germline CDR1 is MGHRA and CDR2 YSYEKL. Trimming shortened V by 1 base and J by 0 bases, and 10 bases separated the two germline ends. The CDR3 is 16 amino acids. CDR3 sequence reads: CASSQVDVISYNEQFF. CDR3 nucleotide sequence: TGCGCCAGCAGCCAAGTCGACGTTATCTCCTACAATGAGCAGTTCTTC.

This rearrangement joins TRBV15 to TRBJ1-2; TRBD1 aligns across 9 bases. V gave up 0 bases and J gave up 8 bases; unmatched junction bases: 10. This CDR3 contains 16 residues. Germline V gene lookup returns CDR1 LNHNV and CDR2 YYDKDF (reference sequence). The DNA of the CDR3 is TGTGCCACCAGCAGAGATCGGGGGGGACAGGGCTACGGCTACACCTTC. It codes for CATSRDRGGQGYGYTF.